Listed here are 8 T cell receptor beta chains from one sample, sequenced in a study of blood T cells in healthy people across ages. Primed by a sample-barcoded 5' primer and a J-beta primer mix, a second PCR proceeded for about 7 to 12 cycles. MiXCR, run by TCRdb on the 5' RACE reads, gives a single entry per CDR3 protein. The repertoire holds fewer than 750,000 distinct CDR3 sequences, with approximately 52% as singletons. Specimen: blood. The receptor source for this set is a woman over 75 in good health.

The rearrangement links TRBV20-1 to TRBJ2-1, with 9 bases identical to TRBD1. In germline, CDR1 is DFQATT, CDR2 SNEGSKA (reference sequence). The CDR3 runs 14 residues. V shed 5 bases and J 6 bases; nucleotides not matched to a gene: 8. In nucleotides, the CDR3 is TGCAGTGCTGAACCGGGACAGGGAGGCAATGAGCAGTTCTTC. It translates to CSAEPGQGGNEQFF.

This chain joins TRBV12-3 or TRBV12-4 and TRBJ2-5; maybe TRBD2 (6 bases). V dropped 4 bases and J dropped 2 bases, with 17 bases sitting between them. The length of the CDR3 is 16 residues. The CDR3 DNA reads as TGTGCCAGCAGTTCCCAACTAGGGGCGGGACAAGAGACCCAGTACTTC. It yields the protein CASSSQLGAGQETQYF.

This clonotype was observed a few times. The chain couples TRBV3-1 to TRBJ2-3, with 14 bases fitting TRBD2. CDR1 is LGHDT and CDR2 is YNNKEL in the germline V gene (reference sequence). Trimming removed 2 bases from V and 5 bases from J; junction bases left unmatched: 6. The CDR3 contains 17 residues. The CDR3 DNA reads TGTGCCAGCAGCCAATTCGGGACTAGCGGGAGTGGAGATACGCAGTATTTT. This sequence encodes CASSQFGTSGSGDTQYF.

This clonotype was seen repeatedly, ten times or more. This chain connects TRBV20-1 to TRBJ2-5; tentative D call: TRBD2 (5 bases). The germline gives CDR1 DFQATT, CDR2 SNEGSKA (reference sequence). Trimming shortened V by 3 bases and J by 1 base, and 12 bases separated the two germline ends. The CDR3 runs to 14 residues. DNA of the CDR3: TGCAGTGCTAGGAAGGTGGAGGTCCAAGAGACCCAGTACTTC. It codes for CSARKVEVQETQYF.

The CDR3 loop reads CASSQDLQRAGRDTQYF. The CDR3 DNA follows: TGTGCCAGCAGCCAAGATTTGCAACGAGCGGGAAGAGATACGCAGTATTTT. This chain links TRBV4-2 with TRBJ2-3; 7 bases align to TRBD2. In germline, CDR1 is LGHNA, CDR2 YNFKEQ. The ends lost 0 bases at V and 5 bases at J; junction bases unmatched: 11. This CDR3 comprises 17 residues.

V usage is TRBV15 and J usage is TRBJ1-5; D not certain. Trimming took off 5 bases at V and 3 bases at J, with 14 bases between the two ends. The CDR3 spans 15 residues. Germline V lookup: CDR1 LNHNV, CDR2 YYDKDF (reference sequence). The CDR3 sequence is CATSPDAGPNQPQHF. The DNA of the CDR3 is TGTGCCACCAGCCCAGACGCAGGTCCCAATCAGCCCCAGCATTTT.

Note on this clonotype: A much larger clonotype is one base distant, so this may be a read error. The chain joins TRBV29-1 to TRBJ2-3; D gene uncertain. V gave up 2 bases and J gave up 2 bases, with 14 bases separating them. This CDR3 spans 15 amino acids. Per the germline V gene, CDR1 is SQVTM and CDR2 is ANQGSEA. CDR3 DNA sequence: TGCAGCGTTGAATCCAGGACCTTTAACACAGATACGCAGTATTTT. Amino acids: CSVESRTFNTDTQYF.

In its sample, this clonotype was seen a few times. The chain uses TRBV6-6 and TRBJ1-3, with 8 bases matching TRBD1. Per the germline V gene, CDR1 is MNHNY and CDR2 is SVGAGI (reference sequence). The V gene end was trimmed by 9 bases and the J gene end by 4 bases; junction bases not matched to a gene: 14. There are 16 residues in the CDR3. The CDR3 spells CASRKDLTGGGNTIYF. In nucleotides, the CDR3 is TGTGCCAGTCGCAAGGACTTAACAGGGGGGGGAAACACCATATATTTT.